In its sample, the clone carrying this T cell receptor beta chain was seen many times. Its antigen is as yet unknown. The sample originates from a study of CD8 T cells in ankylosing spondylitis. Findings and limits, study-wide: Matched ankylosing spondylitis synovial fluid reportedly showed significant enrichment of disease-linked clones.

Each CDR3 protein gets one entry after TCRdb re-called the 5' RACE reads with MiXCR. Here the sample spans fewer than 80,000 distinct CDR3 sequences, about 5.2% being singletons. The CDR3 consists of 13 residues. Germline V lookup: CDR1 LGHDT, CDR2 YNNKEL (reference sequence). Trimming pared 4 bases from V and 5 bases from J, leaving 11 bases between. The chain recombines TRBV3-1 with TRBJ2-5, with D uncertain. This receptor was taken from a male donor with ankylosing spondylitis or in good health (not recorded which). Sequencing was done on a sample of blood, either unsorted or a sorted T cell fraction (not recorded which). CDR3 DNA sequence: TGTGCCAGCAGCCCTATATCAAGTGAGACCCAGTACTTC. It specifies CASSPISSETQYF.